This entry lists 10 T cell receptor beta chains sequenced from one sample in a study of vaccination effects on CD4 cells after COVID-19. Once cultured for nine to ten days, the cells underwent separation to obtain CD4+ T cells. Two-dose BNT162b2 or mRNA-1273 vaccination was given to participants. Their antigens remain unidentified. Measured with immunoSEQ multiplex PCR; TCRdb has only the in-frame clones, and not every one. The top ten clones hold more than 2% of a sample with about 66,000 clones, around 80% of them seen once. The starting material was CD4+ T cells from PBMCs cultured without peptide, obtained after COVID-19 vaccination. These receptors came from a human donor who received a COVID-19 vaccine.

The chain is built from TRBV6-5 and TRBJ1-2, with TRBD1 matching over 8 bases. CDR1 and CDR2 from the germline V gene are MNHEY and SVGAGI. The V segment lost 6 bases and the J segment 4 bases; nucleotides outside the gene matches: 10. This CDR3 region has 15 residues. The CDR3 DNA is TGTGCCAGCAGACAACAGGGGGGACTCGGCTATGGCTACACCTTC. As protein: CASRQQGGLGYGYTF.

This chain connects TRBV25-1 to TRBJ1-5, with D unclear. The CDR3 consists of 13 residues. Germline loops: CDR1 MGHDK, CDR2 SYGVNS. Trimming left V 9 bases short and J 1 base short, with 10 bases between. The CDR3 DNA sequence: TGTGCCAGTAGATCGGGGAGCAATCAGCCCCAGCATTTT. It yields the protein CASRSGSNQPQHF.

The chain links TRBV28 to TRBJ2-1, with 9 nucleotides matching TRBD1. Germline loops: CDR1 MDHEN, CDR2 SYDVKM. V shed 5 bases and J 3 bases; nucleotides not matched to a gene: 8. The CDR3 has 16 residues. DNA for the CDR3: TGTGCCAGCAGTCCGTCAGGACAGGGGTACTACAATGAGCAGTTCTTC. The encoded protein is CASSPSGQGYYNEQFF.

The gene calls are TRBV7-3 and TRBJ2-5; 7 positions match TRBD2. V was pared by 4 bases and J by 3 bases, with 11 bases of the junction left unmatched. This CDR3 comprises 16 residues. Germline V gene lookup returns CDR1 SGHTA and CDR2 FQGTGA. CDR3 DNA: TGTGCCAGCAGCTCGTTCGGCGGGGGAGAGAAAGAGACCCAGTACTTC. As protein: CASSSFGGGEKETQYF.

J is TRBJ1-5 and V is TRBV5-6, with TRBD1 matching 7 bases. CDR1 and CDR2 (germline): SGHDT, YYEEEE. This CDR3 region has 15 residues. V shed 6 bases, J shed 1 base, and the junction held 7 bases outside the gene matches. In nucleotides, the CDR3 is TGTGCCAGCATGATTTACAGGGGAAGCAATCAGCCCCAGCATTTT. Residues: CASMIYRGSNQPQHF.

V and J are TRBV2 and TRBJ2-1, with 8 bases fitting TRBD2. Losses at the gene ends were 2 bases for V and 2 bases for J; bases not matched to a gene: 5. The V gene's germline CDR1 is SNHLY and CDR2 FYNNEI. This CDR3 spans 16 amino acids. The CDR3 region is CASSELAGITYNEQFF. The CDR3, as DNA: TGTGCCAGCAGTGAATTAGCGGGGATAACCTACAATGAGCAGTTCTTC.

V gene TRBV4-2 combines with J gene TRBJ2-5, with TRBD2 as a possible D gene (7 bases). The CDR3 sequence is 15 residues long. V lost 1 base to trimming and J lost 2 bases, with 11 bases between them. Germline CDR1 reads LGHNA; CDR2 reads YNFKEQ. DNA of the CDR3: TGTGCCAGCAGCCAAGGCGGGGGCGGGCAAGAGACCCAGTACTTC. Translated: CASSQGGGGQETQYF.

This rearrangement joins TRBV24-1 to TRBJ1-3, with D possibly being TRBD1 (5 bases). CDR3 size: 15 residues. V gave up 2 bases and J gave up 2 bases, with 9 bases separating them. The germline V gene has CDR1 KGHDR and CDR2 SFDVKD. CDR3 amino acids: CATSDSQGAGNTIYF. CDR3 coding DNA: TGTGCCACCAGTGATTCGCAGGGAGCTGGAAACACCATATATTTT.

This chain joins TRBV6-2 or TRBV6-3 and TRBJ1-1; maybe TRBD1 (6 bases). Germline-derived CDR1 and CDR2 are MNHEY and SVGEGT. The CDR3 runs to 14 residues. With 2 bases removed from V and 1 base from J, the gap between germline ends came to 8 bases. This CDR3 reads CASSYQGSNTEAFF. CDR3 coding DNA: TGTGCCAGCAGTTACCAGGGGTCGAACACTGAAGCTTTCTTT.

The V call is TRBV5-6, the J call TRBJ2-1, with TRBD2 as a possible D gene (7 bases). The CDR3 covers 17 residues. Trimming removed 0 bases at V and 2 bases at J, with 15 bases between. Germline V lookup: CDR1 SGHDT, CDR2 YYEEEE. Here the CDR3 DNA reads TGTGCCAGCAGCTTGGTAGGGGCGGGGGCCCCCTACAATGAGCAGTTCTTC. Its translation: CASSLVGAGAPYNEQFF.